The entry that follows covers one T cell receptor (beta chain) sequence. This specimen belongs to a study of cytomegalovirus exposure and HLA in healthy donors. Germline V CDR1 and CDR2: SGDLS, YYNGEE. V was pared by 3 bases and J by 3 bases, with 7 bases of the junction left unmatched. This CDR3 contains 15 residues. The PCR ran on 60 Vbeta and 13 Jbeta primers. Method: immunoSEQ multiplex PCR; TCRdb's copy keeps in-frame clones and lacks some. The sample holds fewer than 40,000 clones, more than 65% seen once. Material: PBMCs. The TCR originated in a woman younger than 35 in good health and CMV-seronegative. The V gene is TRBV9, the J gene TRBJ2-5; 8 positions match TRBD2. CDR3 loop: CASSARSGSKETQYF. The CDR3 DNA is TGTGCCAGCAGCGCCCGAAGCGGGAGTAAAGAGACCCAGTACTTC.